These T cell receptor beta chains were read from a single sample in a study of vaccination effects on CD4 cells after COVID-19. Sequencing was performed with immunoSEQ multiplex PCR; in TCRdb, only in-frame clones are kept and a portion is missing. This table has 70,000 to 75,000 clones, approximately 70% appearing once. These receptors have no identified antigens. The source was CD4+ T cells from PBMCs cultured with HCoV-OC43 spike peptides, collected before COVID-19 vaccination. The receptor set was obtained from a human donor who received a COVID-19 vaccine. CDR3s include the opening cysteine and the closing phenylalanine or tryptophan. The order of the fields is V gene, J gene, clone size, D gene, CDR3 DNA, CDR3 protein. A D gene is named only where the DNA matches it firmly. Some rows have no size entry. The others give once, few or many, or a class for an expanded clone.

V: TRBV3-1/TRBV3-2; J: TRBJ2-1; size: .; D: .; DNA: TGTGCCAGCAGCTTCACAGGGAACAAGGATGAGCAGTTCTTC; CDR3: CASSFTGNKDEQFF
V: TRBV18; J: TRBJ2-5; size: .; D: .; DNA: TGTGCCAGCTCTCCTAACCCCTCTGTGGAGACCCAGTACTTC; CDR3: CASSPNPSVETQYF
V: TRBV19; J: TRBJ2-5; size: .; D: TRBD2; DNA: TGTGCCAGTAGTACTGGACTAGCGGGGGGCCAAGAGACCCAGTACTTC; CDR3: CASSTGLAGGQETQYF
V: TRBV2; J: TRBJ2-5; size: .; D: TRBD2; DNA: TGTGCCAGCACTAGGCGGGGGGCCGGGGAGACCCAGTACTTC; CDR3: CASTRRGAGETQYF
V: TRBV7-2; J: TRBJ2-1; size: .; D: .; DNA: TGTGCCAGCAGCTTTTGGAGTGAGCAGTTCTTC; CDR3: CASSFWSEQFF
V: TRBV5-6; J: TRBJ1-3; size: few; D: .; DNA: TGTGCCAGCAGCTTGCGGGGTACTGGAAACACCATATATTTT; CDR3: CASSLRGTGNTIYF
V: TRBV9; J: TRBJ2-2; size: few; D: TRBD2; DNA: TGTGCCAGCAGCGTTAGCGGGGAGAACACCGGGGAGCTGTTTTTT; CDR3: CASSVSGENTGELFF
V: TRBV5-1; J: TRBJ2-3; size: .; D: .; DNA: TGCGCCAGCAGCTTGCTGCAGGGCGGAGATACGCAGTATTTT; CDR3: CASSLLQGGDTQYF
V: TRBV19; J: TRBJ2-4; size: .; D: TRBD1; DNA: TGTGCCAGTAGTATGACAGGGTTTTTAGCCAAAAACATTCAGTACTTC; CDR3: CASSMTGFLAKNIQYF
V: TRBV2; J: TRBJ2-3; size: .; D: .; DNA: TGTGCCAGCAGTGATTGGGGATCCAGCACAGATACGCAGTATTTT; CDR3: CASSDWGSSTDTQYF
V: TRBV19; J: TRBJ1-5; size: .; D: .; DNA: TGTGCCAGTAGTATTCTCCCTAGTCAGCCCCAGCATTTT; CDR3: CASSILPSQPQHF
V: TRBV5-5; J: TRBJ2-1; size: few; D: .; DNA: TGTGCCAGCAGCTTGTCTGGACTAAGCTACAATGAGCAGTTCTTC; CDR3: CASSLSGLSYNEQFF
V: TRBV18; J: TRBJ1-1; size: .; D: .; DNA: TGTGCCAGCTCACCACCGGCGGCCGGGGAGACTGAAGCTTTCTTT; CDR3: CASSPPAAGETEAFF
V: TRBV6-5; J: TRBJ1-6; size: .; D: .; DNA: TGTGCCAGCAGTTTTGACATCCGTAATTCACCCCTCCACTTT; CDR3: CASSFDIRNSPLHF
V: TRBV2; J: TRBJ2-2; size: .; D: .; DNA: TGTGCCAGCAGTGGTACGGGTTTGAGCACCGGGGAGCTGTTTTTT; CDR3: CASSGTGLSTGELFF
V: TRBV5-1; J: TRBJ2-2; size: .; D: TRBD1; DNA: TGCGCCAGCAGCCCCCAACAGGGGAGCACCGGGGAGCTGTTTTTT; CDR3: CASSPQQGSTGELFF